The 20 T cell receptor beta chains given below trace back to one sample, sequenced in a study of cytomegalovirus exposure and HLA in healthy donors. Generated by immunoSEQ multiplex PCR, the TCRdb table keeps only in-frame clones and is missing some. This sample yields over 110,000 clones, of which roughly nine tenths are seen a single time; roughly 3% belongs to the top ten. The specimen sequenced was PBMCs. The source of these receptors is a man aged 18 to 30 in good health and CMV-seronegative.

V usage is TRBV4-2 and J usage is TRBJ2-3, with TRBD2 matching 12 bases. V was pared by 1 base and J by 5 bases, with 10 bases of the junction left unmatched. CDR3 size: 18 residues. From germline, CDR1 is LGHNA and CDR2 YNFKEQ. CDR3 amino acids: CASSQGRASGGAIDTQYF. CDR3 in DNA: TGTGCCAGCAGCCAAGGGCGGGCTAGCGGGGGGGCCATAGATACGCAGTATTTT.

The chain links TRBV6-5 to TRBJ2-3, with D unclear. Germline-derived CDR1 and CDR2 are MNHEY and SVGAGI. CDR3 length: 12 amino acids. V was trimmed by 6 bases and J by 5 bases, leaving 9 bases between them. The CDR3: CASSHAEDTQYF. In DNA form, the CDR3 reads TGTGCCAGCAGCCACGCGGAAGATACGCAGTATTTT.

The J gene is TRBJ2-5, the V gene TRBV7-2; perhaps TRBD1 as D (5 bases). This CDR3 has 15 residues. V was pared by 2 bases and J by 0 bases, with 10 bases between. CDR1 is SGHTA, CDR2 FQGNSA, per germline. Here the CDR3 reads CASSLKSTDQETQYF. The DNA for the CDR3 is TGTGCCAGCAGCTTAAAGTCGACAGACCAAGAGACCCAGTACTTC.

V is TRBV6-1 and J is TRBJ1-6; a possible D gene is TRBD1 (6 bases). CDR3 length: 15 amino acids. Germline V lookup: CDR1 MNHNS, CDR2 SASEGT. V was clipped by 1 base and J by 10 bases, with 14 bases between them. The DNA for the CDR3 is TGTGCCAGCAGTGAAGTGGCAGGGGAAGGATCACCCCTCCACTTT. As protein: CASSEVAGEGSPLHF.

The V call is TRBV6-5, the J call TRBJ1-2; TRBD1 might be the D (6 bases). Trimming left V 6 bases short and J 3 bases short, with 11 bases between. CDR1 and CDR2 (germline): MNHEY, SVGAGI. The CDR3 consists of 13 residues. The CDR3 reads CASRRQEYYGYTF. The CDR3 DNA sequence: TGTGCCAGCAGGAGACAGGAATACTATGGCTACACCTTC.

V is TRBV18 and J is TRBJ1-1, with 7 positions matching TRBD1. Germline V CDR1 and CDR2: KGHSH, LQKENI. The CDR3 runs to 14 residues. The junction had 2 bases not matched to a gene; V was cut back by 3 bases and J by 1 base. The CDR3 coding sequence is TGTGCCAGCTCACCGGGACAGCAGAACACTGAAGCTTTCTTT. Its translation: CASSPGQQNTEAFF.

The chain uses TRBV6-1 and TRBJ1-2; a possible D gene is TRBD1 (5 bases). The CDR3 totals 13 residues. Trimming took off 7 bases at V and 8 bases at J, with 17 bases between the two ends. Germline V gives CDR1 MNHNS, CDR2 SASEGT. The CDR3 DNA follows: TGTGCCAGCACCCAGGGCCGCCCGTGGGGCTACACCTTC. It translates to CASTQGRPWGYTF.

The chain employs TRBV5-1 and TRBJ1-1; perhaps TRBD1 as D (5 bases). The CDR3 totals 13 residues. Germline V CDR1 and CDR2: SGHRS, YFSETQ. The V end was cut by 5 bases, the J end by 6 bases, with 14 bases between. CDR3 protein: CASRPEWGAEAFF. The CDR3 nucleotides read TGCGCCAGCAGACCTGAATGGGGGGCTGAAGCTTTCTTT.

V gene TRBV12-5 combines with J gene TRBJ2-1, with 7 bases matching TRBD2. Trimming cost V 1 base and J 1 base; bases outside gene matches: 4. The CDR3 has 16 amino acids. Germline CDR1 is LGHNT and CDR2 is FRNRAP. CDR3 sequence reads: CASGLGPAGSYNEQFF. DNA for the CDR3: TGTGCTAGTGGTTTGGGACCAGCGGGATCCTACAATGAGCAGTTCTTC.

V gene TRBV7-9 combines with J gene TRBJ2-1; maybe TRBD1 (6 bases). Germline V gives CDR1 SEHNR, CDR2 FQNEAQ (reference sequence). Trimming stripped 1 base from V and 8 bases from J, with 18 bases between. This CDR3 has 16 residues. Written as DNA, the CDR3 is TGTGCCAGCAGCTTAGGCCAGGGGCCGAAACCCCATGAGCAGTTCTTC. Translated, it gives CASSLGQGPKPHEQFF.

CDR3 sequence (DNA): TGCGCCAGCAGCTTGTCTAGCGGGAGGGCAGATACGCAGTATTTT. This gives the protein CASSLSSGRADTQYF. This sequence joins TRBV5-1 and TRBJ2-3, with 12 nucleotides matching TRBD2. There are 15 residues in the CDR3. V was pared by 1 base and J by 4 bases, with 1 base of the junction left unmatched. CDR1 and CDR2 (germline): SGHRS, YFSETQ.

This clone appeared a few times. The CDR3 reads CASSKTGTDTQYF. The CDR3 DNA follows: TGTGCCAGCAGTAAGACAGGCACAGATACGCAGTATTTT. This sequence joins TRBV2 and TRBJ2-3; D possibly corresponds to TRBD1 (5 bases). The length of the CDR3 is 13 residues. Trimming took 5 bases from V and 1 from J, leaving 7 bases between them. The germline CDR1 and CDR2 sequences are SNHLY and FYNNEI. Supplemented by reference TRBV2 and TRBJ2-3, the full variable domain reads EPEVTQTPSHQVTQMGQEVILRCVPISNHLYFYWYRQILGQKVEFLVSFYNNEISEKSEIFDDQFSVERPDGSNFTLKIRSTKLEDSAMYFCASSKTGTDTQYFGPGTRLTVL.

The rearrangement joins TRBV6-6 to TRBJ2-7; 8 nucleotides line up with TRBD2. CDR3 size: 15 residues. The J segment lost 6 bases and the V segment lost 6 bases, leaving 13 bases of the junction unmatched. Germline V lookup: CDR1 MNHNY, CDR2 SVGAGI (reference sequence). CDR3 protein: CASSPGGAGATEQYF. CDR3 bases: TGTGCCAGCAGCCCCGGGGGGGCGGGGGCCACCGAGCAGTACTTC.

This clone was recorded a few times. The chain links TRBV28 to TRBJ2-7; 7 nucleotides agree with TRBD1. V gave up 6 bases and J gave up 3 bases; unmatched junction bases: 11. Germline loops: CDR1 MDHEN, CDR2 SYDVKM. The CDR3 has 15 residues. The CDR3 coding sequence is TGTGCCAGCAGATCAGGGGGACGACCTAACTACGAGCAGTACTTC. Translating gives CASRSGGRPNYEQYF.

This clone was observed a handful of times. The chain combines TRBV7-9 with TRBJ1-5; 8 nucleotides align to TRBD1. Trimming at V came to 5 bases and at J to 6 bases, leaving 9 bases not matched to a gene. Germline V CDR1 and CDR2: SEHNR, FQNEAQ (reference sequence). There are 15 residues in the CDR3. This CDR3 is CASSPGQGPGQPQHF. The CDR3, as DNA: TGTGCCAGCAGCCCCGGACAGGGTCCAGGTCAGCCCCAGCATTTT.

The DNA of the CDR3 is TGCGCCAGCAGCCAAACGACAGACACTGAAGCTTTCTTT. This translates into CASSQTTDTEAFF. V gene TRBV5-1 combines with J gene TRBJ1-1; D might be TRBD1 (5 bases). The V gene lost 4 bases and the J gene lost 3 bases, with 10 bases spanning the gap. Germline CDR1 and CDR2: SGHRS and YFSETQ. The CDR3 is 13 residues long.

The J gene is TRBJ2-5, the V gene TRBV4-1, with D perhaps TRBD2 (5 bases). The CDR3 sequence is 17 residues long. Trimming left V 0 bases short and J 5 bases short, with 19 bases between. Germline CDR1 reads MGHRA; CDR2 reads YSYEKL. In nucleotides, the CDR3 is TGCGCCAGCAGCCAAGATCTGGCGAGACTAATAGGGGAGACCCAGTACTTC. This translates into CASSQDLARLIGETQYF.

The rearrangement uses TRBV19 and TRBJ2-6, with D maybe TRBD1 (6 bases). CDR1 and CDR2 (germline): LNHDA, SQIVND (reference sequence). The ends were cut back, 4 bases at V and 0 bases at J, with 16 bases in the middle. The CDR3 has 18 amino acids. CDR3 coding DNA: TGTGCCAGTAGTACACAGGGCCCCCTCTTCTCTGGGGCCAACGTCCTGACTTTC. Protein: CASSTQGPLFSGANVLTF.

The chain links TRBV6-1 to TRBJ2-7, with a weak D call TRBD1 (5 bases). CDR3 length: 14 residues. In germline, CDR1 is MNHNS, CDR2 SASEGT. The ends were cut back, 5 bases at V and 5 bases at J, with 16 bases in the middle. The DNA of the CDR3 is TGTGCCAGCAGTCCAATTTCAGGGATCAACGAGCAGTACTTC. Encoded protein: CASSPISGINEQYF.

The CDR3 sequence is CASSFQRGGRETQYF. The DNA of the CDR3 is TGCGCCAGCAGCTTTCAGAGGGGGGGCCGAGAGACCCAGTACTTC. The chain joins TRBV5-1 to TRBJ2-5, with D possibly being TRBD2 (7 bases). With 2 bases removed from V and 4 bases from J, the gap between germline ends came to 15 bases. Germline assignment: CDR1 SGHRS and CDR2 YFSETQ. This CDR3 has 15 residues.